This section outlines one T cell receptor (beta chain) sequence together with its context. Its antigen is not known. The sample comes from a study of cytomegalovirus exposure and HLA in healthy donors. Trimming cost V 5 bases and J 5 bases, with 10 bases left between them. The CDR3 has 13 amino acids. Germline lookup yields CDR1 MDHEN and CDR2 SYDVKM. Vbeta (60) and Jbeta (13) primers were used in the PCR. The assay was immunoSEQ multiplex PCR, and TCRdb's table has in-frame clones only and misses some. The sample has 150,000 to 200,000 clones; 75% to 80% are singletons. Findings of the study overall: According to an earlier analysis, most TCR beta V segments yielded productive rearrangements about 90% or about 30% of the time.

This clonotype was sampled from a woman aged 45 to 65 in good health and CMV-seropositive. This rearrangement joins TRBV28 to TRBJ1-5; D may be TRBD1 (5 bases). The material sequenced was PBMCs. The CDR3 protein is CASSHRGDQPQHF. The CDR3 coding sequence is TGTGCCAGCAGTCACCGGGGGGATCAGCCCCAGCATTTT.